The sequence of this TCR beta chain was determined in a study of shared clonotypes between healthy human individuals. Study-wide context: Sampling drew on donors who were a couple of women and three men aged 18 to 49.

Points on this clone: The antigen is undetermined.

Sequencing used immunoSEQ multiplex PCR; TCRdb keeps in-frame clones, though not all of them. In the table there are 450,000 to 500,000 clones, more than 65% of which are singletons. Overall study results and limits: Blood was the sole source, and tissue repertoires probably differ.

All donors qualified as healthy HIV-negative adults and had experienced no recent acute infections or vaccinations. Every donor, a Caucasian adult, lived in Nashville, Tennessee. The CDR3 is 20 residues long. V was clipped by 0 bases and J by 2 bases; unmatched bases: 11. The germline V gene encodes CDR1 LGHNA and CDR2 YSLEER. The specimen sequenced was PBMCs. This rearrangement joins TRBV4-3 to TRBJ2-5; the match to TRBD2 covers 14 bases. The source of this sequence is a woman aged 35 to 49 in good health. Some clones in this sample may be carry-over from other donors' samples. DNA for the CDR3: TGCGCCAGCAGCCAAGATCGGAGGACTAGCGGGAGGCTGGGGCAAGAGACCCAGTACTTC. Amino acid sequence: CASSQDRRTSGRLGQETQYF.